The 10 T cell receptor beta chains presented below share a single source sample, sequenced in a study. TCRdb re-derived calls from the RT-PCR reads in MiXCR, one entry per CDR3 protein. The sample has hundreds of thousands of distinct CDR3 sequences; approximately 15% are singletons. The sample taken for sequencing was memory CD4+ T cells from blood. The receptors come from a female donor in good health, serving as a healthy control.

Only a few counts were recorded for this clonotype. The chain links TRBV6-2 or TRBV6-3 to TRBJ2-7; D remains unclear. This CDR3 is built from 14 residues. V dropped 7 bases and J dropped 1 base, with 14 bases sitting between them. The germline gives CDR1 MNHEY, CDR2 SVGEGT. CDR3 sequence reads: CASTPQMWSYEQYF. CDR3 sequence (DNA): TGTGCCAGCACTCCTCAGATGTGGTCCTACGAGCAGTACTTC.

This sequence joins TRBV7-9 and TRBJ1-1, with a possible D match to TRBD1 (5 bases). The V and J ends lost 4 bases and 0 bases respectively, with 9 bases between them. The CDR3 covers 14 residues. Germline assignment: CDR1 SEHNR and CDR2 FQNEAQ (reference sequence). CDR3: CASSSREVNTEAFF. CDR3 nucleotides: TGTGCCAGCAGCTCCAGGGAAGTGAACACTGAAGCTTTCTTT. Drawing the rest from reference TRBV7-9 and TRBJ1-1, the complete variable domain is DTGVSQNPRHKITKRGQNVTFRCDPISEHNRLYWYRQTLGQGPEFLTYFQNEAQLEKSRLLSDRFSAERPKGSFSTLEIQRTEQGDSAMYLCASSSREVNTEAFFGQGTRLTVV.

This chain joins TRBV12-3 or TRBV12-4 and TRBJ1-2; TRBD1 might be the D (5 bases). V lost 6 bases, J lost 8 bases, and 16 bases lay in between. This CDR3 is built from 13 residues. CDR3 DNA: TGTGCCAGCAGCTCTACAGGATCTGGAGGCTACACCTTC. Translation gives CASSSTGSGGYTF.

The V gene is TRBV6-5, the J gene TRBJ1-2, with 9 bases that match TRBD1. V lost 10 bases to trimming and J lost 2 bases; unmatched junction nucleotides: 8. The CDR3 length is 14 residues. Germline-derived CDR1 and CDR2 are MNHEY and SVGAGI. The CDR3 is CATGLTGGNYGYTF. The CDR3 DNA sequence: TGTGCCACCGGACTTACAGGGGGCAACTATGGCTACACCTTC.

The CDR3 loop is CSGSTGHEQFF. CDR3 nucleotide sequence: TGCAGTGGTAGCACGGGGCATGAGCAGTTCTTC. This chain connects TRBV20-1 to TRBJ2-1, with D possibly called TRBD1 or TRBD2 (5 bases each). Trimming pared 7 bases from V and 8 bases from J, leaving 12 bases between. Looked up from germline, CDR1 is DFQATT and CDR2 is SNEGSKA (reference sequence). The CDR3 contains 11 residues.

This clonotype has more than one count but fewer than ten. The rearrangement joins TRBV9 to TRBJ2-2, with 7 bases identical to TRBD1. The CDR3 is 14 residues long. J lost 0 bases, V lost 5 bases, and 1 base had no gene match. Germline lookup yields CDR1 SGDLS and CDR2 YYNGEE. For the CDR3, the DNA is TGTGCCAGCAGGGACAGGTCGAACACCGGGGAGCTGTTTTTT. It is translated as CASRDRSNTGELFF.

This clonotype was picked up a small number of times. This rearrangement joins TRBV4-1 to TRBJ1-2, with 9 bases aligning to TRBD1. After removal of 3 bases from V and 6 bases from J, the junction contained 11 bases not matched to a gene. Germline loops: CDR1 MGHRA, CDR2 YSYEKL. The CDR3 is made up of 16 amino acids. The CDR3 sequence is CASSHPPGQGAHGYTF. CDR3 bases: TGCGCCAGCAGCCATCCCCCGGGACAGGGAGCTCATGGCTACACCTTC.

This clonotype was counted at least ten times. The chain couples TRBV4-1 to TRBJ2-2; tentatively, D is TRBD2 (6 bases). The CDR3 extends over 16 amino acids. Germline-derived CDR1 and CDR2 are MGHRA and YSYEKL. The V end lost 0 bases, the J end lost 1 base, and 9 bases lay between the germline ends. CDR3: CASSQDGRGNTGELFF. CDR3 sequence (DNA): TGCGCCAGCAGCCAAGATGGGCGGGGGAACACCGGGGAGCTGTTTTTT.

The chain carries TRBV5-6 and TRBJ1-1; D gene unclear. Germline V lookup: CDR1 SGHDT, CDR2 YYEEEE. The V end was cut by 4 bases, the J end by 5 bases, with 12 bases between. This CDR3 spans 13 amino acids. DNA for the CDR3: TGTGCCAGCAGCCAGAGATCGGGTACTGAAGCTTTCTTT. It codes for CASSQRSGTEAFF.

The chain is built from TRBV3-1 and TRBJ2-1; 8 nucleotides align to TRBD2. Germline-derived CDR1 and CDR2 are LGHDT and YNNKEL (reference sequence). This CDR3 has 15 residues. V was pared by 1 base and J by 9 bases, with 8 bases of the junction left unmatched. The CDR3 bases are TGTGCCAGCAGCCAAGTAACGGGAGGGCTTGGTGAGCAGTTCTTC. Encoded protein: CASSQVTGGLGEQFF.